Shown below are 12 T cell receptor beta chains from a single sample sequenced in a study of shared clonotypes between healthy human individuals. TCRdb's copy holds only in-frame clones and misses some; the assay was immunoSEQ multiplex PCR. The sample carries over a million clones, roughly 96% recorded once. Sequencing was done on a sample of naive CD4+ T cells sorted from blood. Subset reported: CD45RA+ positively selected. Every receptor here comes from a man in his thirties or forties in good health.

J is TRBJ2-2 and V is TRBV6-5; 10 bases line up with TRBD1. CDR3 length: 14 residues. CDR1 and CDR2 (germline): MNHEY, SVGAGI. V lost 6 bases, J lost 6 bases, and 4 bases stayed unmatched. The CDR3 loop is CASRGQGNPGELFF. DNA for the CDR3: TGTGCCAGCAGGGGACAGGGGAATCCCGGGGAGCTGTTTTTT.

The chain combines TRBV2 with TRBJ2-1; D not resolved. Looked up from germline, CDR1 is SNHLY and CDR2 is FYNNEI. CDR3 length: 12 amino acids. The V gene lost 5 bases and the J gene lost 3 bases, with 5 bases spanning the gap. CDR3 DNA: TGTGCCAGCAGTTCGGACTACAATGAGCAGTTCTTC. As protein: CASSSDYNEQFF. Based on the CDR3 plus reference TRBV2 and TRBJ2-1, the full variable domain is EPEVTQTPSHQVTQMGQEVILRCVPISNHLYFYWYRQILGQKVEFLVSFYNNEISEKSEIFDDQFSVERPDGSNFTLKIRSTKLEDSAMYFCASSSDYNEQFFGPGTRLTVL.

The chain employs TRBV5-4 and TRBJ2-7; 8 nucleotides agree with TRBD2. With V trimmed by 4 bases and J by 1 base, 7 bases remained unmatched. This CDR3 region has 15 residues. Germline V gene sequence: CDR1 SGHNT, CDR2 YYREEE (reference sequence). CDR3 coding DNA: TGTGCCAGCAGCGCAAAGACTAGCGCTTCCTACGAGCAGTACTTC. This sequence encodes CASSAKTSASYEQYF.

The chain employs TRBV4-2 and TRBJ1-3, with TRBD1 matching over 7 bases. CDR1 and CDR2 (germline): LGHNA, YNFKEQ. This CDR3 contains 16 residues. With 1 base clipped from V and 0 bases from J, the junction kept 3 bases outside the gene matches. The CDR3 nucleotides read TGTGCCAGCAGCCAAGGTCCAGGGGGCTCTGGAAACACCATATATTTT. Protein: CASSQGPGGSGNTIYF.

The genes are TRBV6-4 and TRBJ2-1, with D maybe TRBD2 (5 bases). This CDR3 spans 16 amino acids. Germline-derived CDR1 and CDR2 are MRHNA and SNTAGT. V was cut by 2 bases and J by 0 bases, with 11 bases left in between. CDR3 in amino acids: CASSDVGGPSYNEQFF. CDR3 nucleotides: TGTGCCAGCAGTGACGTGGGCGGGCCCTCCTACAATGAGCAGTTCTTC.

DNA for the CDR3: TGTGCCAGCTCCCGGGACAGGGTGGATGGCTACACCTTC. Protein sequence: CASSRDRVDGYTF. The rearrangement links TRBV6-1 to TRBJ1-2, with 9 bases matching TRBD1. CDR1 and CDR2 from the germline V gene are MNHNS and SASEGT. Trimming removed 8 bases from V and 6 bases from J; junction bases left unmatched: 7. This CDR3 is 13 amino acids long.

V is TRBV7-2 and J is TRBJ2-7; 7 nucleotides match TRBD2. The CDR3 extends over 17 amino acids. Germline CDR1 reads SGHTA; CDR2 reads FQGNSA. V trimming: 1 base; J trimming: 6 bases; junction bases outside the gene matches: 15. CDR3 sequence reads: CASSLVGGITTGLEQYF. CDR3 bases: TGTGCCAGCAGCTTAGTGGGGGGGATTACAACGGGCCTCGAGCAGTACTTC.

V and J are TRBV10-1 and TRBJ2-2; 7 nucleotides align to TRBD1. CDR1 is WNHNN, CDR2 SYGVQD, per germline (reference sequence). The CDR3 has 14 residues. J was trimmed by 5 bases and V by 5 bases; bases with no gene match: 5. The CDR3 is CASSKGAETGELFF. In DNA, the CDR3 is TGCGCCAGCAGTAAGGGGGCGGAGACCGGGGAGCTGTTTTTT.

This chain links TRBV6-1 with TRBJ2-2; no definite D call. Trimming stripped 4 bases from V and 4 bases from J, with 13 bases between. Germline assignment: CDR1 MNHNS and CDR2 SASEGT. This CDR3 contains 15 residues. CDR3 in DNA: TGTGCCAGCAGTGGGATGGGCGCGAGCACCGGGGAGCTGTTTTTT. Protein: CASSGMGASTGELFF.

This chain links TRBV5-6 with TRBJ1-2; TRBD1 might be the D (5 bases). The V end lost 2 bases, the J end lost 4 bases, and 12 bases lay between the germline ends. Germline V gives CDR1 SGHDT, CDR2 YYEEEE. This CDR3 is built from 14 residues. CDR3 DNA: TGTGCCAGCAGCTTACCGGGACCGGTCTATGGCTACACCTTC. Its translation: CASSLPGPVYGYTF.

This chain uses TRBV11-2 with TRBJ2-3; perhaps D is TRBD1 or TRBD2 (6 bases each). V lost 6 bases and J 2 bases, leaving 15 bases between the germline ends. Per the germline V gene, CDR1 is SGHAT and CDR2 is FQNNGV. This CDR3 contains 15 residues. Written as DNA, the CDR3 is TGTGCCAGCAGAGGTTTAGGGGGGAACACAGATACGCAGTATTTT. Translated, it gives CASRGLGGNTDTQYF.

The genes are TRBV28 and TRBJ1-5; D is undetermined. The CDR3 totals 14 residues. Germline V lookup: CDR1 MDHEN, CDR2 SYDVKM. V was pared by 3 bases and J by 5 bases, with 11 bases between. CDR3 DNA sequence: TGTGCCAGCAGTTTTAGGGTCGCTCATCAGCCCCAGCATTTT. This encodes CASSFRVAHQPQHF. Full variable domain (remainder filled in from reference TRBV28 and TRBJ1-5): DVKVTQSSRYLVKRTGEKVFLECVQDMDHENMFWYRQDPGLGLRLIYFSYDVKMKEKGDIPEGYSVSREKKERFSLILESASTNQTSMYLCASSFRVAHQPQHFGDGTRLSIL.